The clone carrying this T cell receptor (beta chain) was recorded a few times. Its matching antigen is unknown. TCRdb fed the reads into MiXCR, producing one record per CDR3 protein. The profile shows about 190,000 distinct CDR3 sequences, 25% to 30% of them singletons. The CDR3 contains 20 residues. J gave up 7 bases and V 5 bases, and 22 bases lay outside the gene matches. In germline, CDR1 is SNHLY, CDR2 FYNNEI. This record belongs to a study of T cell repertoires in cytomegalovirus infection. Study-level results: Predominance within the ex vivo response was attributable to HLA-C-restricted CMV-specific TCR beta clonotypes.

The chain has TRBV2 and TRBJ1-6, with 8 bases identical to TRBD1. This clonotype was obtained from a human donor in good health (CMV status not recorded). Some clones in this sample may be carry-over from other donors' samples. Sequences were obtained from PBMCs. CDR3 sequence: CASSHHTETGAEAVNSPLHF. As DNA, the CDR3 is TGTGCCAGCAGTCATCACACCGAGACAGGGGCGGAGGCGGTAAATTCACCCCTCCACTTT.